The text below deals with one T cell receptor (beta chain). The target antigen is unknown. The data belong to a study of siplizumab effects on memory and regulatory T cells. The method was immunoSEQ multiplex PCR; TCRdb's version includes in-frame clones alone and lacks a portion of them. Here the sample spans 70,000 or so clones, about 90% being singletons. Study-level points and caveats: The authors did not confirm suppressive function in proliferating Tregs from siplizumab cultures.

The CDR3 covers 12 residues. Germline values: CDR1 SGHVS, CDR2 FNYEAQ. Between the trimmed V and J ends, which lost 6 bases and 8 bases, there was a span of 13 bases. The rearrangement joins TRBV7-6 to TRBJ1-2, with D maybe TRBD1 (5 bases). The sequence was obtained from a human donor in good health. The material sequenced was CD8+ T cells sorted from blood. Here the CDR3 DNA reads TGTGCCAGCAGGAGCGGGGGGGACGGCTACACCTTC. Translation: CASRSGGDGYTF.